The next 30 T cell receptor beta chains were all read from a single sample in a study of blood T cells in healthy people across ages. Primers used in a second PCR of roughly 6 to 12 cycles were a sample-barcoded 5' primer and a J-beta primer mix. Using its own MiXCR run on the 5' RACE reads, TCRdb lists one record per CDR3 protein. The sample holds about 290,000 distinct CDR3 sequences, 25% to 30% seen once. The sample taken for sequencing was blood. The source of these receptors is a woman aged 65 to 85 in good health.

This clonotype was seen only a few times. The chain couples TRBV5-1 to TRBJ1-1; D call uncertain. The CDR3 is 14 amino acids. V was shortened by 2 bases and J by 4 bases, with 12 bases between the two germline ends. The V gene's germline CDR1 is SGHRS and CDR2 YFSETQ. The CDR3 DNA is TGCGCCAGCAGCTTTCGGGCGGAAGGCACTGAAGCTTTCTTT. This sequence encodes CASSFRAEGTEAFF.

This clonotype was observed a single time. This sequence joins TRBV28 and TRBJ1-2; no clear D. The germline gives CDR1 MDHEN, CDR2 SYDVKM. The CDR3 is 11 amino acids. The V and J ends lost 4 bases and 8 bases respectively, with 8 bases between them. CDR3 sequence: CASSSLRGYTF. As DNA, the CDR3 is TGTGCCAGCAGTTCCCTAAGGGGCTACACCTTC.

This clonotype came up a few times. Being one base from a much bigger clone, this may be a read error. The CDR3 DNA follows: TGCAGTGCTGGGACAGGGAGAGGCGAGCAGTACTTC. Translating gives CSAGTGRGEQYF. The J gene is TRBJ2-5, the V gene TRBV20-1; 9 nucleotides align to TRBD1. Near its end, the DNA agrees better with TRBJ2-7, so the J call may be wrong. Per germline, CDR1 DFQATT and CDR2 SNEGSKA (reference sequence). This CDR3 contains 12 residues.

This clonotype came up a few times. This chain links TRBV5-1 with TRBJ2-7; TRBD1 agrees at 8 bases. V dropped 3 bases and J dropped 0; count of bases not matched to a gene: 5. From germline, CDR1 is SGHRS and CDR2 YFSETQ. This CDR3 has 15 amino acids. CDR3 in DNA: TGCGCCAGCAGCTCTGGGACAGGAAGCTCCTACGAGCAGTACTTC. This codes for CASSSGTGSSYEQYF.

This clonotype was picked up a small number of times. At one end the junction does not follow the germline gene, possibly because of a read error. V usage is TRBV29-1 and J usage is TRBJ1-1; D might be TRBD1 (6 bases). The length of the CDR3 is 13 residues. Germline loops: CDR1 SQVTM, CDR2 ANQGSEA. The CDR3 coding sequence is TGTAGCGTAAGGACAGCCATGAACACTGAAGCTTTCTTT. Its protein is CSVRTAMNTEAFF.

This clonotype was recorded at least ten times. The chain joins TRBV3-1 to TRBJ1-2, with 9 bases matching TRBD1. CDR1 is LGHDT and CDR2 is YNNKEL in the germline V gene (reference sequence). Trimming took 8 bases from V and 8 from J; bases not matched to a gene: 6. The CDR3 is made up of 12 amino acids. CDR3 sequence: CASATGGSGYTF. In DNA, the CDR3 is TGTGCCAGCGCGACAGGGGGGAGCGGCTACACCTTC.

The chain uses TRBV18 and TRBJ1-1; 8 bases are shared with TRBD1. V lost 3 bases to trimming and J lost 10 bases; unmatched junction nucleotides: 4. Looked up from germline, CDR1 is KGHSH and CDR2 is LQKENI. The CDR3 runs to 12 residues. CDR3: CASSPGQGSAFF. The CDR3 nucleotides read TGTGCCAGCTCACCCGGACAGGGATCAGCTTTCTTT.

This clonotype came up a few times. The chain couples TRBV10-3 to TRBJ2-1; no clear D gene. This CDR3 spans 12 amino acids. Germline assignment: CDR1 ENHRY and CDR2 SYGVKD. The V end lost 5 bases, the J end lost 8 bases, and 10 bases lay between the germline ends. The DNA for the CDR3 is TGTGCCATCAGTTGGAGAGGTGATGAGCAGTTCTTC. Protein sequence: CAISWRGDEQFF.

This CDR3 reads CASSSSGRARNEQFF. The CDR3 nucleotides read TGTGCCAGCAGTTCTAGCGGGAGGGCACGGAATGAGCAGTTCTTC. The genes are TRBV12-3 or TRBV12-4 and TRBJ2-5; 12 bases agree with TRBD2. The J call is doubtful: the DNA matches TRBJ2-1 better. This CDR3 comprises 15 residues.

The chain is built from TRBV20-1 and TRBJ2-3; the match to TRBD2 covers 8 bases. The germline CDR1 and CDR2 sequences are DFQATT and SNEGSKA (reference sequence). V was pared by 3 bases and J by 4 bases, with 6 bases of the junction left unmatched. This CDR3 contains 14 residues. The DNA of the CDR3 is TGCAGTGCTAGCTTTCCGGGAGGGTCAGATACGCAGTATTTT. This translates into CSASFPGGSDTQYF.

This clonotype was seen more than once but under ten times. This chain connects TRBV28 to TRBJ1-3; the D is unclear. The CDR3 sequence is 16 residues long. Germline lookup yields CDR1 MDHEN and CDR2 SYDVKM. V was pared by 6 bases and J by 0 bases, with 15 bases between. The CDR3 region is CASRSDDRVSGNTIYF. Here the CDR3 DNA reads TGTGCCAGCAGATCCGATGACCGGGTCTCTGGAAACACCATATATTTT. Drawing the rest from reference TRBV28 and TRBJ1-3, the complete variable domain is DVKVTQSSRYLVKRTGEKVFLECVQDMDHENMFWYRQDPGLGLRLIYFSYDVKMKEKGDIPEGYSVSREKKERFSLILESASTNQTSMYLCASRSDDRVSGNTIYFGEGSWLTVV.

DNA for the CDR3: TGCAGCGTCACTCAGGGGGCGAGTAAATCCTACGAGCAGTACTTC. Protein: CSVTQGASKSYEQYF. The chain employs TRBV29-1 and TRBJ2-7; 8 positions agree with TRBD1. J gave up 1 base and V 6 bases, and 11 bases lay outside the gene matches. Germline assignment: CDR1 SQVTM and CDR2 ANQGSEA. The CDR3 has 15 amino acids.

Only a few counts were recorded for this clonotype. The V and J genes are TRBV29-1 and TRBJ2-1; 13 bases match TRBD2. Germline trimming cut 2 bases from V and 9 bases from J; bases unmatched to any gene: 1. The CDR3 loop spans 13 amino acids. From germline, CDR1 is SQVTM and CDR2 ANQGSEA. CDR3 in DNA: TGCAGCGTTGAAACTAGCGGGAGGGGTGAGCAGTTCTTC. It specifies CSVETSGRGEQFF.

This clonotype was detected only a few times. CDR3 in DNA: TGTGCCAGCAGTACGGGAGCGACAGGGTTTAGGGATCAGCCCCAGCATTTT. This translates into CASSTGATGFRDQPQHF. This sequence joins TRBV12-3 or TRBV12-4 and TRBJ1-5; 7 nucleotides line up with TRBD1. This CDR3 comprises 17 residues. After removal of 5 bases from V and 5 bases from J, the junction contained 15 bases not matched to a gene.

This clonotype showed up just a few times. The chain carries TRBV24-1 and TRBJ2-3, with D tentatively TRBD2 (5 bases). The V gene's germline CDR1 is KGHDR and CDR2 SFDVKD. The CDR3 consists of 16 residues. The V end was cut by 3 bases, the J end by 3 bases, with 15 bases between. The CDR3 nucleotides are TGTGCCACCAGTGATCCCCGGGTCGGGGTAACAGATACGCAGTATTTT. Protein product: CATSDPRVGVTDTQYF.

This clonotype was picked up many times. The genes are TRBV3-1 and TRBJ1-6, with D unclear. Per the germline V gene, CDR1 is LGHDT and CDR2 is YNNKEL (reference sequence). This CDR3 is 12 amino acids long. The V end lost 8 bases, the J end lost 8 bases, and 10 bases lay between the germline ends. CDR3 nucleotide sequence: TGTGCCAGCGCCTCCATGGATTCACCCCTCCACTTT. Its protein is CASASMDSPLHF.

This chain uses TRBV9 with TRBJ2-1; TRBD2 matches at 10 bases. This CDR3 is 17 amino acids long. Germline V gene data show CDR1 as SGDLS and CDR2 as YYNGEE. The ends lost 0 bases at V and 5 bases at J; junction bases unmatched: 8. Written as DNA, the CDR3 is TGTGCCAGCAGCGTAGCCTTAGCGGGGGGCTCACACAATGAGCAGTTCTTC. The encoded protein is CASSVALAGGSHNEQFF.

This clonotype was counted only a few times. The genes are TRBV6-7 and TRBJ2-5; D is uncertain. TRBV6-7 has ORF status, its function being uncertain. The CDR3 covers 11 residues. Deletions cut 11 bases from V and 5 bases from J, with 12 bases between. The CDR3 loop reads CAVQAEETQYF. CDR3 DNA: TGTGCCGTCCAGGCTGAGGAGACCCAGTACTTC.

The table lists this clonotype with many counts. The V gene is TRBV20-1, the J gene TRBJ1-5; a possible D gene is TRBD1 (5 bases). Germline CDR1 is DFQATT and CDR2 is SNEGSKA (reference sequence). The CDR3 runs to 15 residues. Trimming stripped 1 base from V and 7 bases from J, with 17 bases between. Here the CDR3 DNA reads TGCAGTGCTAGAGCGCGGCAGGGTGGGAGACAGCCCCAGCATTTT. As protein: CSARARQGGRQPQHF.

The rearrangement joins TRBV20-1 to TRBJ2-1, with D unresolved. This CDR3 region has 14 residues. Trimming took 5 bases from V and 5 from J, leaving 16 bases between them. Germline V gene data show CDR1 as DFQATT and CDR2 as SNEGSKA (reference sequence). The CDR3 loop is CSASDGAVDNEQFF. The CDR3 DNA reads as TGCAGTGCTTCCGACGGCGCGGTAGACAATGAGCAGTTCTTC.

This chain uses TRBV12-3 or TRBV12-4 with TRBJ1-5, with TRBD1 matching over 8 bases. The length of the CDR3 is 14 residues. V trimming: 3 bases; J trimming: 4 bases; junction bases outside the gene matches: 2. CDR3 protein: CASSFRDRNQPQHF. The CDR3 DNA reads as TGTGCCAGCAGTTTCCGGGACAGGAATCAGCCCCAGCATTTT.

This clonotype has just a few counts. V and J are TRBV27 and TRBJ1-5; the D is unclear. CDR3 size: 14 residues. CDR1 and CDR2 (germline): MNHEY, SMNVEV (reference sequence). Between the trimmed V and J ends, which lost 5 bases and 0 bases, there was a span of 8 bases. The CDR3 region has the DNA TGTGCCAGCAGTGTAGTCAGTAGCAATCAGCCCCAGCATTTT. Translation gives CASSVVSSNQPQHF.

V is TRBV20-1 and J is TRBJ2-1; TRBD2 matches at 11 bases. After removal of 5 bases from V and 10 bases from J, the junction contained 16 bases not matched to a gene. The CDR3 consists of 16 residues. The germline CDR1 and CDR2 sequences are DFQATT and SNEGSKA (reference sequence). The CDR3, as DNA: TGCAGTGCTTCTCTTCCGGGACTAGCGGATAATTTGGAGCAGTTCTTC. Its translation: CSASLPGLADNLEQFF.

CDR3 nucleotides: TGTGCCAGCAGCGAGGGGAGACTAGCGGCCTACGAGCAGTACTTC. Translation: CASSEGRLAAYEQYF. This chain links TRBV6-6 with TRBJ2-7; 9 positions match TRBD2. The CDR3 consists of 15 residues. Germline V lookup: CDR1 MNHNY, CDR2 SVGAGI (reference sequence). V gave up 6 bases and J gave up 2 bases; unmatched junction bases: 8.

The chain has TRBV20-1 and TRBJ1-5, with TRBD1 matching 8 bases. With 6 bases clipped from V and 2 bases from J, the junction kept 6 bases outside the gene matches. The germline V gene has CDR1 DFQATT and CDR2 SNEGSKA (reference sequence). CDR3 length: 14 residues. The CDR3: CSAPGQGRNQPQHF. The CDR3 DNA reads TGCAGTGCACCAGGACAGGGCCGCAATCAGCCCCAGCATTTT.

The V call is TRBV6-1, the J call TRBJ1-1, with D possibly being TRBD1 (5 bases). The CDR3 sequence is 15 residues long. V was pared by 1 base and J by 5 bases, with 14 bases between. Germline CDR1 reads MNHNS; CDR2 reads SASEGT. CDR3 sequence: CASSEGWGSKTEAFF. CDR3 in DNA: TGTGCCAGCAGTGAAGGGTGGGGGTCAAAGACTGAAGCTTTCTTT.

DNA of the CDR3: TGCAGTGCTAGAGAATGGGACAGGGGCTACATTCAGTACTTC. This encodes CSAREWDRGYIQYF. The rearrangement uses TRBV20-1 and TRBJ2-4, with 10 bases lining up with TRBD1. In germline, CDR1 is DFQATT, CDR2 SNEGSKA (reference sequence). This CDR3 contains 14 residues. Unmatched junction bases numbered 4, after V lost 0 bases and J lost 8 bases.

In its sample, this clonotype was seen a few times. The genes are TRBV10-3 and TRBJ1-2; D is unclear. Germline-derived CDR1 and CDR2 are ENHRY and SYGVKD. V dropped 3 bases and J dropped 10 bases, with 12 bases sitting between them. The CDR3 contains 12 residues. The CDR3, as DNA: TGTGCCATCAGTGATATGGAGGAACCCTACACCTTC. Protein: CAISDMEEPYTF.

The chain employs TRBV20-1 and TRBJ2-1, with no clear D. This CDR3 spans 15 amino acids. The germline V gene encodes CDR1 DFQATT and CDR2 SNEGSKA (reference sequence). Trimming took 3 bases from V and 1 from J, leaving 13 bases between them. This CDR3 reads CSASFRASSYNEQFF. CDR3 nucleotide sequence: TGCAGTGCTAGTTTTAGGGCCTCTTCCTACAATGAGCAGTTCTTC.

The J gene is TRBJ2-7, the V gene TRBV5-1; TRBD2 aligns across 12 bases. The CDR3 consists of 15 residues. Germline assignment: CDR1 SGHRS and CDR2 YFSETQ. Germline trimming cut 7 bases from V and 2 bases from J; bases unmatched to any gene: 7. CDR3 DNA sequence: TGCGCCAGCGGCGTCCTAGCGGGAGGGACCTACGAGCAGTACTTC. This sequence encodes CASGVLAGGTYEQYF.